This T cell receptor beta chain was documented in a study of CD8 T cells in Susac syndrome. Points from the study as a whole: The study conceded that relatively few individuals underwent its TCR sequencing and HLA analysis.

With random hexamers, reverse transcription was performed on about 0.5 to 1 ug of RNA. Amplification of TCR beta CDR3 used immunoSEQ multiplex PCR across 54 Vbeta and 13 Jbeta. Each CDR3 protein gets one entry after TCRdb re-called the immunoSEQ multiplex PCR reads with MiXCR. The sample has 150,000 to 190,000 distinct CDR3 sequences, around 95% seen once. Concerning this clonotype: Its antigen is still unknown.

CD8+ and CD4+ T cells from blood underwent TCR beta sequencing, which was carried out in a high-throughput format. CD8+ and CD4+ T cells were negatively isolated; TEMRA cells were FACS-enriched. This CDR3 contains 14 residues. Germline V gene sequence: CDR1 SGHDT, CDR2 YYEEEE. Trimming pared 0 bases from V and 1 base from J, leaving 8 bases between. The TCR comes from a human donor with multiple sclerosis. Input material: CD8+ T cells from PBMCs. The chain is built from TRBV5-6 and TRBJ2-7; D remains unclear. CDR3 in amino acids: CASSLDPESYEQYF. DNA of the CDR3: TGTGCCAGCAGCTTGGATCCAGAATCCTACGAGCAGTACTTC.